The clone carrying this T cell receptor beta chain was counted a few times. Negative isolation was used for CD8+ and CD4+ T cells and FACS enrichment for TEMRA cells. A quantity of about 0.5 to 1 ug RNA underwent reverse transcription using random hexamers. MiXCR, run by TCRdb on the immunoSEQ multiplex PCR reads, gives a single entry per CDR3 protein. The sample consists of under 300,000 distinct CDR3 sequences, about 96% of them appearing once. The data were taken from a study of CD8 T cells in Susac syndrome. The CDR3 runs 15 residues. The V and J ends lost 3 bases and 0 bases respectively, with 11 bases between them. CDR1 and CDR2 (germline): SEHNR, FQNEAQ (reference sequence).

The chain joins TRBV7-9 to TRBJ2-5; D is tentatively TRBD1 or TRBD2 (6 bases each). The TCR sequence derives from a human donor with Susac syndrome. Material: CD4+ T cells from PBMCs. The CDR3 bases are TGTGCCAGCAGCTTGGGGGCGGGGTACCAAGAGACCCAGTACTTC. Protein: CASSLGAGYQETQYF. Full variable domain (missing parts from reference TRBV7-9 and TRBJ2-5): DTGVSQNPRHKITKRGQNVTFRCDPISEHNRLYWYRQTLGQGPEFLTYFQNEAQLEKSRLLSDRFSAERPKGSFSTLEIQRTEQGDSAMYLCASSLGAGYQETQYFGPGTRLLVL.